The clone carrying this TCR beta chain was seen a single time. It was cDNA, reverse transcribed from extracted RNA, that served as the sequencing template. Generated by immunoSEQ multiplex PCR, the TCRdb table keeps only in-frame clones and is missing some. The sample holds 50,000 to 70,000 clones, 44% seen once. This sample was taken from a study of CD8+ T cells in alopecia areata. The CDR3 is 14 amino acids. The V gene's germline CDR1 is SGHRS and CDR2 YFSETQ. With 7 bases removed from V and 0 bases from J, the gap between germline ends came to 13 bases. The TCR sequence derives from a human donor with alopecia areata. Sequencing was carried out using NKG2D-low CD8+ T cells sorted from blood. The chain is built from TRBV5-1 and TRBJ2-5, with a tentative D call TRBD2 (5 bases). Written as DNA, the CDR3 is TGCGCCAGCCGCGGGCCGGCTTACCAAGAGACCCAGTACTTC. Translated, it gives CASRGPAYQETQYF. Together with reference TRBV5-1 and TRBJ2-5, the CDR3 gives the full variable domain: KAGVTQTPRYLIKTRGQQVTLSCSPISGHRSVSWYQQTPGQGLQFLFEYFSETQRNKGNFPGRFSGRQFSNSRSEMNVSTLELGDSALYLCASRGPAYQETQYFGPGTRLLVL.